These T cell receptor beta chains were read from a single sample in a study of OX40 agonist ivuxolimab in advanced cancers. The repertoire was sequenced with immunoSEQ multiplex PCR; TCRdb's copy has only in-frame clones and lacks some. The profile shows under 80,000 clones, around 86% of them singletons. Sample: CD4+ or CD8+ T cells sorted from blood, taken in a trial of the OX40 agonist ivuxolimab. Receptors were obtained from an adult with an advanced solid tumor such as melanoma, head and neck, liver or kidney cancer. Both conserved end residues are part of each CDR3. Fields, in order: J gene, clone size, D gene, V gene, CDR3 protein, CDR3 DNA. D genes are given only for firm matches. Some rows have no size entry. The others give once, few or many, or a class for an expanded clone.

>TRBJ2-4|NA|NA|TRBV6-4
CASSSRDIQYF
TGTGCCAGCAGTTCTCGGGACATTCAGTACTTC
>TRBJ1-4|NA|NA|TRBV6-5
CASSYSDKPTNEKLFF
TGTGCCAGCAGTTACTCGGACAAACCAACTAATGAAAAACTGTTTTTT
>TRBJ2-2|NA|NA|TRBV4-1
CASSQERSAGKAGELFF
TGCGCCAGCAGCCAAGAAAGAAGCGCGGGCAAGGCCGGGGAGCTGTTTTTT
>TRBJ1-1|NA|NA|TRBV18
CASSQRWGTEAFF
TGTGCCAGCTCCCAACGGTGGGGCACTGAAGCTTTCTTT
>TRBJ1-2|few|NA|TRBV12-5
CASNRGTDYGYTF
TGTGCTAGTAATCGCGGGACTGACTATGGCTACACCTTC
>TRBJ2-5|NA|TRBD1|TRBV5-5
CASSSSWDRDQETQYF
TGTGCCAGCAGCTCTTCCTGGGACAGGGATCAAGAGACCCAGTACTTC
>TRBJ2-5|NA|NA|TRBV28
CASRTGAGSAQIEYF
TGTGCCAGCAGGACCGGTGCGGGGTCCGCTCAGATTGAGTACTTC
>TRBJ2-7|NA|TRBD1|TRBV5-1
CASSGDRGHEQYF
TGCGCCAGCAGCGGGGACAGGGGACACGAGCAGTACTTC
>TRBJ2-5|once|NA|TRBV12-1
CASSFGGGPAQETQYF
TGTGCCAGCAGCTTTGGTGGGGGGCCAGCACAAGAGACCCAGTACTTC
>TRBJ2-5|NA|TRBD2|TRBV5-5
CASSSTPGRVQETQYF
TGTGCCAGCAGCAGTACTCCGGGGAGGGTACAAGAGACCCAGTACTTC
>TRBJ1-2|NA|NA|TRBV18
CASSPPQGANYGYTF
TGTGCCAGCTCACCACCACAGGGAGCTAACTATGGCTACACCTTC
>TRBJ1-2|NA|NA|TRBV6-1
CASSEAGEGYGYTF
TGTGCCAGCAGTGAAGCCGGTGAAGGCTATGGCTACACCTTC
>TRBJ1-1|NA|NA|TRBV10-1
CASSESPGRMNTEAFF
TGCGCCAGCAGTGAGTCCCCAGGGAGGATGAACACTGAAGCTTTCTTT
>TRBJ2-2|NA|NA|TRBV7-2
CASRAGENTGELFF
TGTGCCAGCAGGGCCGGGGAGAACACCGGGGAGCTGTTTTTT
>TRBJ2-7|NA|NA|TRBV11-1
CASSTGRAYEQYF
TGTGCCAGCAGCACGGGACGGGCCTACGAGCAGTACTTC
>TRBJ2-2|NA|TRBD1|TRBV18
CASLKTGKNTGELFF
TGTGCCAGCCTCAAGACAGGGAAAAACACCGGGGAGCTGTTTTTT
>TRBJ2-3|once|TRBD2|TRBV7-2
CASSSIAGAFSTQYF
TGTGCCAGCAGCTCCATAGCGGGGGCCTTTAGTACGCAGTATTTT